This T cell receptor beta chain was captured in a study of blood T cell repertoires in COVID-19. On the study more broadly: COVID-19 samples collected from the United States, Italy and Spain covered acute and convalescent phases. From T cells, B-cell-depleted T cells, or PBMCs came the material, which was cDNA or gDNA.

The germline V gene encodes CDR1 SGHAT and CDR2 FQNNGV. V lost 1 base to trimming and J lost 4 bases, with 13 bases between them. The CDR3 has 15 residues. As handled by the study authors: How many nucleated cells were present was estimated from reference gene primer amplification. Only in-frame clones appear in the TCRdb table, and some are missing; sequencing was by immunoSEQ multiplex PCR. That table supplies the V and J calls and clone size; D and trimming were determined from the DNA. The sample has 53,000 or so clones; about 75% are singletons. The source is a man aged 45-65 years with active or convalescent COVID-19. The chain recombines TRBV11-2 with TRBJ2-5, with D perhaps matching TRBD1 (5 bases). Sequencing input: peripheral blood. Here the CDR3 DNA reads TGTGCCAGCAGCTTAGGCCATGTAGGGGCAGAGACCCAGTACTTC. This codes for CASSLGHVGAETQYF.